Given below is one T cell receptor beta chain in context. With CCR7-negative CD45RA+ TemRA cells, CD45RO+ cells were combined in CD8 memory. Assay used: immunoSEQ multiplex PCR; TCRdb lists only in-frame clones, some missing. The sample includes roughly 660,000 clones, 80% to 95% of them seen just once. The record originates from a study of shared clonotypes between healthy human individuals. In germline, CDR1 is SGDLS, CDR2 YYNGEE. The J segment lost 1 base and the V segment lost 5 bases, leaving 7 bases of the junction unmatched. The CDR3 has 15 residues. The receptor's source is a man aged 18 to 30 in good health. Some clones in this sample may be carry-over from other donors' samples. The chain joins TRBV9 to TRBJ2-7, with TRBD2 matching over 9 bases. The sample taken for sequencing was memory CD8+ T cells from PBMCs. The subset is: CD45RO+ cells pooled with CCR7-negative TemRA cells. Written as DNA, the CDR3 is TGTGCCAGCAGTTATAGCGGGAGTGCTTCCTACGAGCAGTACTTC. It specifies CASSYSGSASYEQYF.